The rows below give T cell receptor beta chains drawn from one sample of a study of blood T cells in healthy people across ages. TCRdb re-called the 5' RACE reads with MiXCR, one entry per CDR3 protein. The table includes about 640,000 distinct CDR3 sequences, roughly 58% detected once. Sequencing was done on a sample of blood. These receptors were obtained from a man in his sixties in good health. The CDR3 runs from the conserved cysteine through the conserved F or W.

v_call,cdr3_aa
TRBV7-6,CASSRANPGQGAATQYF
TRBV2,CASSEVPGQGWTEAFF
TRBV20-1,CSARPGGAPNSPLHF
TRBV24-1,CATSDRDDGEKLFF
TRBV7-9,CASSSTGATAGQGGGYTF
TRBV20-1,CSARHRGPKNIQYF
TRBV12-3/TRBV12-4,CASSLRQGDEKLFF
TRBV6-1,CASSVGSPLQETQYF
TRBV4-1,CASSQVGVSPLHF
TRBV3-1,CASSQVTGTYGYTF
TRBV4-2,CASSQDSSRNYGYTF
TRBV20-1,CSARDGAVSYNEQFF
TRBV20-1,CSARTPSARSQYF
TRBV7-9,CASSLLLAAHNEQFF
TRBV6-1,CASRRGGDLNYGYTF
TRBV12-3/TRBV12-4,CASSPQGAAGTDTQYF
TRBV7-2,CASSDSSGGPTQYF
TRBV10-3,CAISEDGSNYGYTF
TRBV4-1,CASSQDPDRGWGGYTF
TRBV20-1,CSARDRPKRGGGTEAFF
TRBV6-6,CASISGAGDSPLHF
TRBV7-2,CASSLAQTAEQYF
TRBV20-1,CSARDGPGELFF
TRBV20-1,CSAATGSHSPLHF
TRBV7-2,CASSPRTVYNEQFF
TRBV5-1,CASSLGQTDNEQFF
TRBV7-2,CASSREALSYEQYF
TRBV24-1,CATSEGATTDTQYF
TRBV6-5,CASSYSVGMQETQYF
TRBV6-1,CASCGEGPTGALRYEQYF
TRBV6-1,CASSRNRGVETQYF
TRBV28,CASSLFRKDTQYF
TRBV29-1,CSVGTSGTDTQYF
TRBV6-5,CASRRVAELTDTQYF
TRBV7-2,CARSLGTSGETQYF
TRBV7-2,CASSWGTSGANVLTF
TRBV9,CASSVGQNNQPQHF